These T cell receptor beta chains were read from a single sample in a study of blood T cell repertoires in COVID-19. Only in-frame clones appear in the TCRdb table, and some are missing; sequencing was by immunoSEQ multiplex PCR. The table lists roughly 250,000 clones, approximately 91% of them singletons. The sample comprised PBMCs or T cells enriched from blood (not recorded which). These receptors originate from a woman between 40 and 50 years old with acute COVID-19. Both conserved end residues are part of each CDR3. D genes are given only for firm matches. Clone size, where shown, is once, few, many, or a class for clones that have expanded.

CDR3 DNA | CDR3 protein | J gene | D gene | clone size | V gene
TGTGCCAGCACCCGAGGAGTGGAGACCCAGTACTTC | CASTRGVETQYF | TRBJ2-5 | - | - | TRBV7-9
TGTGCCAGCAGGGCTACTAGCGGGGGGGAAAGGACCCAGTACTTC | CASRATSGGERTQYF | TRBJ2-5 | TRBD2 | - | TRBV2
TGTGCCAGCTCACCAATCGACAGGGGAGGTGAAAAACTGTTTTTT | CASSPIDRGGEKLFF | TRBJ1-4 | TRBD1 | - | TRBV18
TGTGCCAGCAGCGAGGGCACGAACACCGGGGAGCTGTTTTTT | CASSEGTNTGELFF | TRBJ2-2 | - | - | TRBV7-3
TGTGCCAGCAGCCCAAGGACTAGCGGGGGGGTGGGACAAGAGACCCAGTACTTC | CASSPRTSGGVGQETQYF | TRBJ2-5 | TRBD2 | - | TRBV7-2
TGTGCCAGCAGCTTTTTAAGGACAGGACTATACACTGAAGCTTTCTTT | CASSFLRTGLYTEAFF | TRBJ1-1 | TRBD1 | - | TRBV7-2
TGTGCCAGCAGTTTTCGGACAGGGGGCAGCTATGGCTACACCTTC | CASSFRTGGSYGYTF | TRBJ1-2 | TRBD1 | - | TRBV28
TGTGCCAGCAGATCCGGACAGGGAATAATTTCACCCCTCCACTTT | CASRSGQGIISPLHF | TRBJ1-6 | TRBD1 | - | TRBV27
TGCAGTGCGCGCCACAGGTACGAGCAGTACTTC | CSARHRYEQYF | TRBJ2-7 | - | - | TRBV20-1
TGTGCCAGCTCACCAGGGGACTACTCTGGAAACACCATATATTTT | CASSPGDYSGNTIYF | TRBJ1-3 | - | - | TRBV18
TGTGCCAGCAGCTCTCGTCCTACCTACGAGCAGTACTTC | CASSSRPTYEQYF | TRBJ2-7 | - | - | TRBV11-1
TGTGCCAGCTCGGAGAGGAGGGGGCGATCGGATACGCAGTATTTT | CASSERRGRSDTQYF | TRBJ2-3 | - | - | TRBV6-5
TGTGCCAGCAGCTTAGGGCCCGCAAACACCATATATTTT | CASSLGPANTIYF | TRBJ1-3 | - | - | TRBV7-2
TGTGCCAGCAGTTACTCAAGGACAGGGGCCTACGAGCAGTACTTC | CASSYSRTGAYEQYF | TRBJ2-7 | TRBD1 | - | TRBV6-5
TGTGCCAGCAGTTTAATGGGGCGTGGCGGTGAAAAACTGTTTTTT | CASSLMGRGGEKLFF | TRBJ1-4 | - | - | TRBV28
TGTGCCAGCTCCCCGGCGGGGGACCCTAATTCACCCCTCCACTTT | CASSPAGDPNSPLHF | TRBJ1-6 | - | - | TRBV28
TGTGCCAGCAGCGACAGTTACACTGAAGCTTTCTTT | CASSDSYTEAFF | TRBJ1-1 | - | - | TRBV27
TGCGCCAGCAGCGCGGGAACAGGGGCTGGGGCCAACGTCCTGACTTTC | CASSAGTGAGANVLTF | TRBJ2-6 | - | - | TRBV5-1
TGTGCCAGCAGCTTATCTCCTGCGGGACTCTCTGGAAACACCATATATTTT | CASSLSPAGLSGNTIYF | TRBJ1-3 | - | - | TRBV7-8
TGCGCCAGCAGCTTACGACAGGGGGACGAGCAGTACTTC | CASSLRQGDEQYF | TRBJ2-7 | TRBD1 | - | TRBV5-1
TGTGCCAGCAGTGAAGGACAAAAGGCTGAAGCTTTCTTT | CASSEGQKAEAFF | TRBJ1-1 | - | - | TRBV2
TGTGCCAGCAGTCAGCAGGGGTATGGTCAGCCCCAGCATTTT | CASSQQGYGQPQHF | TRBJ1-5 | - | - | TRBV6-2/TRBV6-3
TGCAGTGCTGGAACAGGGGATGGCTACACCTTC | CSAGTGDGYTF | TRBJ1-2 | TRBD1 | - | TRBV20-1
TGTGCCAGCAGCCTTCAGGGGGCCGCTAACTATGGCTACACCTTC | CASSLQGAANYGYTF | TRBJ1-2 | TRBD1 | - | TRBV6-5
TGTGCCTGGGGGACAAGTACCTACGAGCAGTACTTC | CAWGTSTYEQYF | TRBJ2-7 | - | few | TRBV30
TGTGCCAGCAGGCTGACAGGGGGGGCCGGGGAGCTGTTTTTT | CASRLTGGAGELFF | TRBJ2-2 | TRBD1 | - | TRBV28
TGTGCCAGCAGTTTTAACAGGGTCATGGAAAAACTGTTTTTT | CASSFNRVMEKLFF | TRBJ1-4 | - | once | TRBV28
TGTGCCAGTAGTCCTCGGACAGGGGCCTTCTCTGGAAACACCATATATTTT | CASSPRTGAFSGNTIYF | TRBJ1-3 | TRBD1 | - | TRBV19